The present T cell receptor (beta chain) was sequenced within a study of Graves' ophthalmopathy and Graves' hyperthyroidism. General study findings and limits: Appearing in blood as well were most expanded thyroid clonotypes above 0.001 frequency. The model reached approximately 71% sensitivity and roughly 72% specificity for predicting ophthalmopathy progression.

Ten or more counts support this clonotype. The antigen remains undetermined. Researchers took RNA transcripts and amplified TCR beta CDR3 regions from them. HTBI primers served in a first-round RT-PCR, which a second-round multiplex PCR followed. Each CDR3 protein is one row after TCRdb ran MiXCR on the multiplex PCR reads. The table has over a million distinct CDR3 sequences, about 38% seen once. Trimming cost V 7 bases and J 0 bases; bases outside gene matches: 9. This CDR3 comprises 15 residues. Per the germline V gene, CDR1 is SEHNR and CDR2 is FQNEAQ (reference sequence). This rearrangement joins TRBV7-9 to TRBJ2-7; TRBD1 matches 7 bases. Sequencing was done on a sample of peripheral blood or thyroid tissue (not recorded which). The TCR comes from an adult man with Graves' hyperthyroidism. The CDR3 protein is CASTHRGLHSYEQYF. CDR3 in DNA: TGTGCCAGCACCCACAGGGGTCTCCACTCCTACGAGCAGTACTTC.